Below are 9 T cell receptor beta chains sequenced from a single sample in a study of persistence of HIV-infected CD4 T cells. This was the immunoSEQ version 4 assay in survey mode. The method was immunoSEQ multiplex PCR; TCRdb's version includes in-frame clones alone and lacks a portion of them. The profile covers about 41,000 clones, with 78% appearing a single time and 11% to 15% taken by the ten largest. The stimulus was an HIV-1 Gag 15-mer peptide pool, 0.8 to 1 ug/peptide/mL. Sorted nonresponding memory CD4+ T cells were CD40L-negative, CD69-negative, CD45RO-high. The antigens for these receptors are not known. Sequenced material: CD4+ T cells sorted from PBMCs after approximately 19-hour stimulation, taken from a patient who received antiretroviral therapy. The source of these receptors is an adult man with HIV who was CMV-seropositive.

The rearrangement joins TRBV5-4 to TRBJ2-2; TRBD2 agrees at 14 bases. In germline, CDR1 is SGHNT, CDR2 YYREEE (reference sequence). This CDR3 spans 16 amino acids. The V gene end was trimmed by 0 bases and the J gene end by 6 bases; junction bases not matched to a gene: 1. The CDR3 sequence: CASSLGLAGGSGELFF. CDR3 coding DNA: TGTGCCAGCAGCTTGGGACTAGCGGGAGGGTCCGGGGAGCTGTTTTTT.

This clone was recorded only once. V is TRBV7-2 and J is TRBJ2-5, with a tentative D call TRBD2 (6 bases). Germline V gene lookup returns CDR1 SGHTA and CDR2 FQGNSA. The CDR3 is 16 residues long. V was cut by 6 bases and J by 1 base, with 18 bases left in between. This CDR3 is CASRELGGGAQETQYF. The CDR3, as DNA: TGTGCCAGCAGGGAACTGGGAGGCGGGGCCCAAGAGACCCAGTACTTC.

The rearrangement joins TRBV5-5 to TRBJ2-1; 9 nucleotides match TRBD2. The ends lost 0 bases at V and 5 bases at J; junction bases unmatched: 6. From germline, CDR1 is SGHKS and CDR2 YYEKEE (reference sequence). The CDR3 extends over 16 amino acids. CDR3 sequence (DNA): TGTGCCAGCAGCTTGGAAGGGACTAGCCGTAACAATGAGCAGTTCTTC. This gives the protein CASSLEGTSRNNEQFF.

V usage is TRBV27 and J usage is TRBJ1-1, with D uncertain. This CDR3 comprises 13 residues. The ends were cut back, 3 bases at V and 3 bases at J, with 8 bases in the middle. Germline V gene sequence: CDR1 MNHEY, CDR2 SMNVEV (reference sequence). For the CDR3, the DNA is TGTGCCAGCAGTTTGGAAAGGGACACTGAAGCTTTCTTT. Amino acids: CASSLERDTEAFF.

The genes are TRBV7-2 and TRBJ1-6, with 9 positions matching TRBD1. Germline trimming cut 5 bases from V and 0 bases from J; bases unmatched to any gene: 2. The CDR3 covers 16 residues. Germline-derived CDR1 and CDR2 are SGHTA and FQGNSA. CDR3 nucleotide sequence: TGTGCCAGCAGCCTGACAGGGGGCTCCTATAATTCACCCCTCCACTTT. This gives the protein CASSLTGGSYNSPLHF.

The chain combines TRBV15 with TRBJ2-5; a possible D gene is TRBD1 (6 bases). V lost 4 bases to trimming and J lost 4 bases, with 16 bases between them. The CDR3 sequence is 15 residues long. Germline lookup yields CDR1 LNHNV and CDR2 YYDKDF (reference sequence). CDR3: CATSTQQGVGETQYF. The CDR3 nucleotides are TGTGCCACCAGCACCCAACAGGGTGTCGGAGAGACCCAGTACTTC.

This chain uses TRBV5-1 with TRBJ2-5; D is undetermined. Trimming stripped 0 bases from V and 5 bases from J, with 14 bases between. The CDR3 is 15 residues long. Germline CDR1 and CDR2: SGHRS and YFSETQ. CDR3 coding DNA: TGCGCCAGCAGCTTGGCGCCACCCCCGAGGGAGACCCAGTACTTC. It encodes CASSLAPPPRETQYF.

This clone was detected only once. The chain has TRBV7-3 and TRBJ2-1; 8 bases are a match to TRBD1. Trimming took 2 bases from V and 8 from J; bases not matched to a gene: 11. Germline CDR1 is SGHTA and CDR2 is FQGTGA. The CDR3 has 16 amino acids. The CDR3 protein is CASSLGTGLKKDEQFF. In nucleotides, the CDR3 is TGTGCCAGCAGCTTAGGGACAGGACTGAAGAAGGATGAGCAGTTCTTC.

This sequence joins TRBV18 and TRBJ1-5, with D tentatively TRBD1 (6 bases). The CDR3 runs 15 residues. Trimming removed 3 bases at V and 5 bases at J, with 14 bases between. Germline CDR1 reads KGHSH; CDR2 reads LQKENI. CDR3 DNA: TGTGCCAGCTCACCCCCAGGGGTGGGAGATCAGCCCCAGCATTTT. Amino acids: CASSPPGVGDQPQHF. The whole variable domain, filled in from reference TRBV18 and TRBJ1-5, reads NAGVMQNPRHLVRRRGQEARLRCSPMKGHSHVYWYRQLPEEGLKFMVYLQKENIIDESGMPKERFSAEFPKEGPSILRIQQVVRGDSAAYFCASSPPGVGDQPQHFGDGTRLSIL.